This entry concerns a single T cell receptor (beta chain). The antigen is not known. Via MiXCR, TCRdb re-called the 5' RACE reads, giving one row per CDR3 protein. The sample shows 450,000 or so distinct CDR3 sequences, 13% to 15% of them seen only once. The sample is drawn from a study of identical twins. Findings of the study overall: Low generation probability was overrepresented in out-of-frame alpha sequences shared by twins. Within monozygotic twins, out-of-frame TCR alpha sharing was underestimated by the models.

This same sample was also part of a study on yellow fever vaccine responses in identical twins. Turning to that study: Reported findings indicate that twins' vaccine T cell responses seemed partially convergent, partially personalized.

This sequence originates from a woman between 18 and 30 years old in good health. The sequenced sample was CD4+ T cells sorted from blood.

The CDR3 DNA follows: TGTGCCAGCACCGTAGCGGGGGGCTCCTGGAATGAGCAGTTCTTC. It translates to CASTVAGGSWNEQFF. The J gene is TRBJ2-1, the V gene TRBV28, with TRBD2 matching 10 bases. V shed 7 bases, J shed 7 bases, and the junction held 10 bases outside the gene matches. CDR1 is MDHEN, CDR2 SYDVKM, per germline. This CDR3 region has 15 residues.